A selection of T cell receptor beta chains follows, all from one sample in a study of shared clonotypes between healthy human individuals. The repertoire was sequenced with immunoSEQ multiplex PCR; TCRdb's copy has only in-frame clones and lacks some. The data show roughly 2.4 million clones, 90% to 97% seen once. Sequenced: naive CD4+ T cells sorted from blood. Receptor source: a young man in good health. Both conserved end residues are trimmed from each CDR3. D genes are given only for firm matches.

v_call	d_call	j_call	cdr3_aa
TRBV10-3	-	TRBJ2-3	AISEGSADTQY
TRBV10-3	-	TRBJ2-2	ALRNRGDLTGELF
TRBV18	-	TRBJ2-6	ASSPGSGANVLT
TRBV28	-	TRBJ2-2	ASSILVGELF
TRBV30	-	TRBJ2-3	AWSGLSSDTQY
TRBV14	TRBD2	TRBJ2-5	ASSNAKGLAGFETQY
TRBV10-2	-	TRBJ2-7	ASSESGPPYEQY
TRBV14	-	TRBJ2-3	ASSQVGGPDTQY
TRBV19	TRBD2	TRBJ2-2	ASSTLAGDLTGELF
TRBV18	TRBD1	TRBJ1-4	ASSPPDRGHEKLF
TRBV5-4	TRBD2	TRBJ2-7	ASSPTSASPQQY
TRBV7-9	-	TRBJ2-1	ASSPWDEQF
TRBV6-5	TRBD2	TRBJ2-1	ASSYKREYGEQF
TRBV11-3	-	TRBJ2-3	ASSSTRYSGKRTDTQY
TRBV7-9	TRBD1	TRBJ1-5	ASSVRDSNSNQPQH
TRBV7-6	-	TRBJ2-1	ASSLRAGYNEQF
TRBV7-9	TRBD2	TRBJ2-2	ASSSLAGPPGELF
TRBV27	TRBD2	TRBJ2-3	ASSPTAGLADTDTQY
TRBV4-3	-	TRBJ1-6	ASSQDRHNSPLH
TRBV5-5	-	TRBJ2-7	ASSPTTYEQY
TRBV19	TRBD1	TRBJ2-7	ASSRRQGRDEQY
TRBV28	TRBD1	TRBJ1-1	ASSSPGQGGGMNTEAF
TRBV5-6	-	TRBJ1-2	ASLPAARGGFDGYT
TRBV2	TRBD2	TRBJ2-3	ASRILAGITDTQY
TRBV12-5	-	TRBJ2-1	ASGKGRGYNEQF
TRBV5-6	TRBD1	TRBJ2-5	ASTFRGRKETQY
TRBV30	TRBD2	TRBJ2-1	ASRSGRANEQF
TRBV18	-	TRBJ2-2	ASSRSSGLGNTGELF
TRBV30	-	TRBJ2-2	AWSQSVTGELF
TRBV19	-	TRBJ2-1	ASSIRLVDEQF
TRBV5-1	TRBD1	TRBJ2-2	ASSGTGAGELF
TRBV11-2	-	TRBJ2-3	ASSQISTSTDTQY
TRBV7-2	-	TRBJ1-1	ASSRPGYGAF
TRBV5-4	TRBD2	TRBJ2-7	ASSLSGSGRAYEQY
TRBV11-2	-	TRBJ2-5	ASSLVDSGVSETQY
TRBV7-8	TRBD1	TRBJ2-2	ASSSGQGAGGELF
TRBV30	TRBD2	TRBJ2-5	AWSVEGLARETQY
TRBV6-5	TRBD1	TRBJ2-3	ASSYSPGQSTDTQY
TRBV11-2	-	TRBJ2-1	ASSFLGGSYNEQF
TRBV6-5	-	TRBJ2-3	ASSYSWQGKDTQY
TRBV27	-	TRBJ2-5	ASSLWGTQETQY
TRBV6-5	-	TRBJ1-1	ASTARDTEAF
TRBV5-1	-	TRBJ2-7	ASSLDFGLLEQY
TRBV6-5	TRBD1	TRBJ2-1	ASKDRGYEQF
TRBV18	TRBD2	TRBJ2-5	ASSPLWGGQETQY
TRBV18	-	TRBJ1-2	ASSPKEGGYGYT
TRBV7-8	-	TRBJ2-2	ASSSNSVFGELF
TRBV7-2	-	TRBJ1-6	ASSLAPLNSPLH
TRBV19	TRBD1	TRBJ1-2	AGGTGGGYT
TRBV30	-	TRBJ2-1	AWSGLEQF
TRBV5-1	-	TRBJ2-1	ASSRVSGEQF
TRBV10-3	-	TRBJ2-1	AISDVGGIYNEQF
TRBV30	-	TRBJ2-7	ASGTPAYEQY
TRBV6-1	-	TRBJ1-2	ASSDRPANYGYT
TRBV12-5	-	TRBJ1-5	ASGQPGYQPQH
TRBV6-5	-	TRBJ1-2	ASRNGQNYGYT
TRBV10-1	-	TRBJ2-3	ASSESGLPSTDTQY